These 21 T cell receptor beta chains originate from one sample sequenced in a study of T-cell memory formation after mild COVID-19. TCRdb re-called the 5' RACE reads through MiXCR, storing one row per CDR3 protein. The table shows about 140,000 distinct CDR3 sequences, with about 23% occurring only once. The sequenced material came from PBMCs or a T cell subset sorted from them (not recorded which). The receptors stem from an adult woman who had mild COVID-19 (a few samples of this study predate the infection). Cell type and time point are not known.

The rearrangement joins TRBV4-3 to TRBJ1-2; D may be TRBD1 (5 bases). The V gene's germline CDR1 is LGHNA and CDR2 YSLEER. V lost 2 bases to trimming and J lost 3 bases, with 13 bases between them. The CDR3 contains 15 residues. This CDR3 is CASSQRLGRDYGYTF. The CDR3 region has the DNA TGCGCCAGCAGCCAAAGGTTAGGCAGGGACTATGGCTACACCTTC.

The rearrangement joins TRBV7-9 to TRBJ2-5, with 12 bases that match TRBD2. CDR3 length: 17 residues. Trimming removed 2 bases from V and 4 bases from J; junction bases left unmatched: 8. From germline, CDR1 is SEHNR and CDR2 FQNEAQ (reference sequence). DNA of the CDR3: TGTGCCAGCAGCTTATCCTTCGGACTAGCGGGGTCAGAGACCCAGTACTTC. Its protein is CASSLSFGLAGSETQYF. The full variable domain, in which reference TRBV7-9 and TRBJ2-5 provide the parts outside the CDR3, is DTGVSQNPRHKITKRGQNVTFRCDPISEHNRLYWYRQTLGQGPEFLTYFQNEAQLEKSRLLSDRFSAERPKGSFSTLEIQRTEQGDSAMYLCASSLSFGLAGSETQYFGPGTRLLVL.

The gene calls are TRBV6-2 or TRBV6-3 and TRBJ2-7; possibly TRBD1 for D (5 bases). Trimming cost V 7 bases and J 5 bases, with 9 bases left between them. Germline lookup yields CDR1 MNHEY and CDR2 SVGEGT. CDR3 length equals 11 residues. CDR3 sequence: CASNFRDEQYF. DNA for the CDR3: TGTGCCAGCAACTTCAGGGACGAGCAGTACTTC.

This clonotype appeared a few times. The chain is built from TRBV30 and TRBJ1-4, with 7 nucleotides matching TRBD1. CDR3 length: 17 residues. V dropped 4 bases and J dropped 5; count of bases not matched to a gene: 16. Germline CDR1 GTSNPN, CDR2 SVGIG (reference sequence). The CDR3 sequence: CAWNRSPRGAENEKLFF. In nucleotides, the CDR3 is TGTGCCTGGAATCGGTCACCCAGGGGGGCCGAGAATGAAAAACTGTTTTTT.

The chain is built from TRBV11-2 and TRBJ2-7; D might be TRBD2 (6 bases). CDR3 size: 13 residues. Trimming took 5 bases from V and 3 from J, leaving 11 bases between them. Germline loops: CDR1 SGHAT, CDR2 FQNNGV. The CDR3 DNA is TGTGCCAGCAGCCCATCGGGACTCTACGAGCAGTACTTC. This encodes CASSPSGLYEQYF.

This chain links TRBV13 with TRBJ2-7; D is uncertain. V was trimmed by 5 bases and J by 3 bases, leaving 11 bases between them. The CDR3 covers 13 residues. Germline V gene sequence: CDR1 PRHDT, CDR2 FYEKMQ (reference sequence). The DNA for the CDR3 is TGTGCCAGCAGCGCGGCTCAGGTCTACGAGCAGTACTTC. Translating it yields CASSAAQVYEQYF.

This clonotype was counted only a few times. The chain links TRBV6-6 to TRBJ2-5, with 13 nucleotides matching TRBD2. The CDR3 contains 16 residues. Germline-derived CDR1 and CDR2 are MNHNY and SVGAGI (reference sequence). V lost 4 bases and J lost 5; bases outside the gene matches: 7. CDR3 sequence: CASSSGLAGNRETQYF. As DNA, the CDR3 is TGTGCCAGCAGTTCGGGACTAGCGGGGAATCGGGAGACCCAGTACTTC.

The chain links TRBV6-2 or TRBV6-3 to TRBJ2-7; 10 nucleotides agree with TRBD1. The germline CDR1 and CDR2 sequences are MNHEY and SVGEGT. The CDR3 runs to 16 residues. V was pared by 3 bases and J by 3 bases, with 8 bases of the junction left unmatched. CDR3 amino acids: CASSYGKGQGNYEQYF. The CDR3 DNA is TGTGCCAGCAGTTATGGCAAGGGACAGGGGAACTACGAGCAGTACTTC.

CDR3 bases: TGTGCCAGCAGCCAAGACGGACCAGGTGTGGAGACCCAGTACTTC. Protein sequence: CASSQDGPGVETQYF. The V and J genes are TRBV4-2 and TRBJ2-5; D ambiguous. The CDR3 covers 15 residues. The germline V gene has CDR1 LGHNA and CDR2 YNFKEQ. Trimming stripped 0 bases from V and 5 bases from J, with 13 bases between.

CDR3 loop: CASNSPVRQVTDSLSEAFF. The CDR3 bases are TGTGCCAGTAACAGCCCCGTCCGCCAGGTGACAGACTCTCTCTCTGAAGCTTTCTTT. The chain has TRBV19 and TRBJ1-1; tentative D call: TRBD1 (5 bases). Looked up from germline, CDR1 is LNHDA and CDR2 is SQIVND (reference sequence). This CDR3 spans 19 amino acids. Between the trimmed V and J ends, which lost 7 bases and 6 bases, there was a span of 33 bases.

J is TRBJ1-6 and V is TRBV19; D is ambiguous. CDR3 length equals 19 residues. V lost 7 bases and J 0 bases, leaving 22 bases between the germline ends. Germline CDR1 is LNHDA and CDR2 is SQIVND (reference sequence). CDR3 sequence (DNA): TGTGCCAGTACCCCCTTCGTGGGAACACCCAGCTCCTATAATTCACCCCTCCACTTT. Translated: CASTPFVGTPSSYNSPLHF.

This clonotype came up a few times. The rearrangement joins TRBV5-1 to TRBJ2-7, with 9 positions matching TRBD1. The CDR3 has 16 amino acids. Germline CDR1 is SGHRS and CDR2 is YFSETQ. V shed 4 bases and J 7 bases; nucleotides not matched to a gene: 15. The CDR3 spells CASSEPAGTGSGEQYF. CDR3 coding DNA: TGCGCCAGCAGCGAACCAGCCGGGACAGGGAGTGGGGAGCAGTACTTC. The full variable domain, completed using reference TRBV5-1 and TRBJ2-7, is KAGVTQTPRYLIKTRGQQVTLSCSPISGHRSVSWYQQTPGQGLQFLFEYFSETQRNKGNFPGRFSGRQFSNSRSEMNVSTLELGDSALYLCASSEPAGTGSGEQYFGPGTRLTVT.

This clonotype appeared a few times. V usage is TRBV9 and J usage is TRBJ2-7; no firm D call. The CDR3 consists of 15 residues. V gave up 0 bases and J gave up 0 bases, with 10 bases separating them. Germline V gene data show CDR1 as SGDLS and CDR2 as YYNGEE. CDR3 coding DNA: TGTGCCAGCAGCGTAGACTTAGGATCCTCCTACGAGCAGTACTTC. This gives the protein CASSVDLGSSYEQYF. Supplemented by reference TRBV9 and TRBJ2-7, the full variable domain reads DSGVTQTPKHLITATGQRVTLRCSPRSGDLSVYWYQQSLDQGLQFLIQYYNGEERAKGNILERFSAQQFPDLHSELNLSSLELGDSALYFCASSVDLGSSYEQYFGPGTRLTVT.

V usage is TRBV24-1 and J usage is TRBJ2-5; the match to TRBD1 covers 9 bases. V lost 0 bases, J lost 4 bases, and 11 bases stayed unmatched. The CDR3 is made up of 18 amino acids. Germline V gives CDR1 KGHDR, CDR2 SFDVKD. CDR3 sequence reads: CATSDLDQGDRGRETQYF. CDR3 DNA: TGTGCCACCAGTGATTTGGATCAAGGAGACAGGGGGAGAGAGACCCAGTACTTC.

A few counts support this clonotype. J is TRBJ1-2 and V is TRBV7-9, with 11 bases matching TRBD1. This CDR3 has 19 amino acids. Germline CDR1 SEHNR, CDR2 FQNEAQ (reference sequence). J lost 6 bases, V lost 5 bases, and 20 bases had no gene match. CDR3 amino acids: CASSPRMADRGHLYDGYTF. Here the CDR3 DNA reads TGTGCCAGCAGCCCCCGGATGGCGGACAGGGGGCATCTATACGATGGCTACACCTTC.

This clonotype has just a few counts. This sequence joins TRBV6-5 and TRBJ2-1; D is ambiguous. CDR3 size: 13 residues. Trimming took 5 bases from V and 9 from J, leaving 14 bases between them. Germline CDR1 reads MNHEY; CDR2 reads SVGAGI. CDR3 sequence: CASSPNAGVEQFF. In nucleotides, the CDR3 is TGTGCCAGCAGTCCCAACGCAGGTGTTGAGCAGTTCTTC.

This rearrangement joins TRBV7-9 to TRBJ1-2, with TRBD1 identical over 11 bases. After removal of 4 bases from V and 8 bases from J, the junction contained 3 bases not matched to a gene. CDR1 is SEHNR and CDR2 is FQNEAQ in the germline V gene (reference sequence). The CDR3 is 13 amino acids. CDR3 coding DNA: TGTGCCAGCAGCTCGGACAGGGGGCAAGGCTACACCTTC. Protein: CASSSDRGQGYTF.

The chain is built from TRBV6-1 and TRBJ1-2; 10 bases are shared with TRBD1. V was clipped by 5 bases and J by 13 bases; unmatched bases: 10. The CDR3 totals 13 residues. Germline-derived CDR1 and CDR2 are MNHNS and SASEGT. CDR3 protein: CASSPRDRGRVTF. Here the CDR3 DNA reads TGTGCCAGCAGTCCCCGGGACAGGGGAAGGGTCACCTTC.

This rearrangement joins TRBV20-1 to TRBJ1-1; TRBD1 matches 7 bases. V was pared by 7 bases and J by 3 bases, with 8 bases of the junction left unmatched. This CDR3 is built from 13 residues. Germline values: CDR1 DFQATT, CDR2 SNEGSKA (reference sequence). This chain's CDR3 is CSVGTVGYTEAFF. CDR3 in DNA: TGCAGTGTTGGGACAGTCGGGTACACTGAAGCTTTCTTT.

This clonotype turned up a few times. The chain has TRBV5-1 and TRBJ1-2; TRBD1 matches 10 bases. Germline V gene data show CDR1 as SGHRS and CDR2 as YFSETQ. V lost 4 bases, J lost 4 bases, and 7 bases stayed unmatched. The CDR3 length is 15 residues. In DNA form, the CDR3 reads TGCGCCAGCAGCGTCGACAGGGGGCAAGGCTATGGCTACACCTTC. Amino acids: CASSVDRGQGYGYTF.

The CDR3 protein is CASISGMGSDTQYF. The CDR3, as DNA: TGTGCCAGCATCAGCGGCATGGGGTCAGATACGCAGTATTTT. V gene TRBV7-9 combines with J gene TRBJ2-3, with D possibly matching TRBD2 (5 bases). CDR3 length equals 14 residues. V was pared by 7 bases and J by 4 bases, with 15 bases between. Germline values: CDR1 SEHNR, CDR2 FQNEAQ (reference sequence).